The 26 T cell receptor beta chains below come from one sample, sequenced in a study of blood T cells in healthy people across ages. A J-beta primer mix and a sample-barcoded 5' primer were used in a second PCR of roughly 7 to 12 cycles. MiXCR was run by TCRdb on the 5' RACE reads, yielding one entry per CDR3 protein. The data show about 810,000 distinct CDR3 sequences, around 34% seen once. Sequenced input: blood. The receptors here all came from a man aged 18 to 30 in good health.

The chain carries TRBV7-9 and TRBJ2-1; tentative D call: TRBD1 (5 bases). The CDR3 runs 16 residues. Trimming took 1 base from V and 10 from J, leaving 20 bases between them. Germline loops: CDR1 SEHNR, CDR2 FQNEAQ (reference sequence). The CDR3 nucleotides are TGTGCCAGCAGCTTAGTCACTTTAGACAGCTCCTACGAGCAGTTCTTC. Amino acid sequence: CASSLVTLDSSYEQFF.

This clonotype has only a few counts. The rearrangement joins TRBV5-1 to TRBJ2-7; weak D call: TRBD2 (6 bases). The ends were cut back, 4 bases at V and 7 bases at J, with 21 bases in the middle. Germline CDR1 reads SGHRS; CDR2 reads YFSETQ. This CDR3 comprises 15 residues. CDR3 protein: CASSRYPGRNNEQYF. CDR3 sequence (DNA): TGCGCCAGCAGCAGGTACCCGGGGAGGAACAATGAGCAGTACTTC. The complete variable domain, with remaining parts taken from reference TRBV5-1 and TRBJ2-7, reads KAGVTQTPRYLIKTRGQQVTLSCSPISGHRSVSWYQQTPGQGLQFLFEYFSETQRNKGNFPGRFSGRQFSNSRSEMNVSTLELGDSALYLCASSRYPGRNNEQYFGPGTRLTVT.

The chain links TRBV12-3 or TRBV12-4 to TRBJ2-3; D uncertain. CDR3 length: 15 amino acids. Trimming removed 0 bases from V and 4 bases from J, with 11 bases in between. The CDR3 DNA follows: TGTGCCAGCAGTTTAGCTTTGGATGACGCAGATACGCAGTATTTT. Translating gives CASSLALDDADTQYF.

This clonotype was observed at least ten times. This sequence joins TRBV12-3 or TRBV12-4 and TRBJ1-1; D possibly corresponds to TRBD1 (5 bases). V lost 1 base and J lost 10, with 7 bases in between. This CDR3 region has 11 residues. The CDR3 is CASSLGGGAFF. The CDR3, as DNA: TGTGCCAGCAGTTTAGGGGGGGGAGCTTTCTTT.

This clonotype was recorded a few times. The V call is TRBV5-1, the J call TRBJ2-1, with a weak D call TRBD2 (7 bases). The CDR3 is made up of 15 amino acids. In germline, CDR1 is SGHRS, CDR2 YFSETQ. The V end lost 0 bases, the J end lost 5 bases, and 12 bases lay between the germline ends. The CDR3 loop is CASSLAGGPNNEQFF. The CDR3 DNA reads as TGCGCCAGCAGCTTGGCGGGGGGCCCTAACAATGAGCAGTTCTTC.

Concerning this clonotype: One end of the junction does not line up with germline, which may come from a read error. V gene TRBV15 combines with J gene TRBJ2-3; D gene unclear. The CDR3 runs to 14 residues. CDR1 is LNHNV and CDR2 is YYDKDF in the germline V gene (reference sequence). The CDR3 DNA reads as TGTACCACCAGTCCGGAATATAGCACAGATACGCAGTATTTT. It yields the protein CTTSPEYSTDTQYF.

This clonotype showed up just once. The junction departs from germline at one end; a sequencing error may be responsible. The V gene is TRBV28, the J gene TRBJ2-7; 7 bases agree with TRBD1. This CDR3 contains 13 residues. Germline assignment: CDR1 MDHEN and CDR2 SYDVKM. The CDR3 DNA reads TGTGCCGGCAGTTCGACAGGGCGGTACGAGCAGTACTTC. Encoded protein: CAGSSTGRYEQYF.

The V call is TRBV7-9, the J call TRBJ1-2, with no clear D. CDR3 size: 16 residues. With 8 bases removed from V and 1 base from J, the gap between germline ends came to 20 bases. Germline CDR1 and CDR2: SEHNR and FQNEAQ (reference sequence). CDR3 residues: CASSKTGGPLNYGYTF. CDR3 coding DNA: TGTGCCAGCTCTAAGACCGGCGGGCCCCTTAACTATGGCTACACCTTC.

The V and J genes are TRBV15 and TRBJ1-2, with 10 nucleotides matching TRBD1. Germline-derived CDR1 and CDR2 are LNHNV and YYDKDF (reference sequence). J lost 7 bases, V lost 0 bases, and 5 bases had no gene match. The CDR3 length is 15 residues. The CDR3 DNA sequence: TGTGCCACCAGCAGAGAGGGACAGGGGAGACGTGGCTACACCTTC. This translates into CATSREGQGRRGYTF. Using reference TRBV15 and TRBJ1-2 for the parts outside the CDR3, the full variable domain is DAMVIQNPRYQVTQFGKPVTLSCSQTLNHNVMYWYQQKSSQAPKLLFHYYDKDFNNEADTPDNFQSRRPNTSFCFLDIRSPGLGDTAMYLCATSREGQGRRGYTFGSGTRLTVV.

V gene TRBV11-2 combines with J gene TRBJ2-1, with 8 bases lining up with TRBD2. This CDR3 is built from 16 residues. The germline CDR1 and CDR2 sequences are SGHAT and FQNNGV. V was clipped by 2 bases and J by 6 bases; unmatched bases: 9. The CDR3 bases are TGTGCCAGCAGCTTACAGCGGCTAGCGGGCTCCAATGAGCAGTTCTTC. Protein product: CASSLQRLAGSNEQFF.

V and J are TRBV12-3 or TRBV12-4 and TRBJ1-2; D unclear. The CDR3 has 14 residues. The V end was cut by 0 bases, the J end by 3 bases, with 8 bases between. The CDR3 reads CASSLAGPYYGYTF. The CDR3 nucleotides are TGTGCCAGCAGTTTAGCAGGCCCGTACTATGGCTACACCTTC.

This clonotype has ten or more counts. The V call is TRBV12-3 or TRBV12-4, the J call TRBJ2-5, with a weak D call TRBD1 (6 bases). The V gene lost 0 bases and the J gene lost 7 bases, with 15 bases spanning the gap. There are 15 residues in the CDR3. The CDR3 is CASSLARTVSGTQYF. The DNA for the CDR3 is TGTGCCAGCAGTTTAGCTAGGACAGTCTCAGGGACCCAGTACTTC.

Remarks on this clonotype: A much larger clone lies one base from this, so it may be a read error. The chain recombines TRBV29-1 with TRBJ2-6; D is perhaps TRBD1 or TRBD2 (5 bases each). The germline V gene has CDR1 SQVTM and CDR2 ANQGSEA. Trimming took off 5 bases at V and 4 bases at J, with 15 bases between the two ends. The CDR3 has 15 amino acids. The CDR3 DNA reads TGCAGCGTTTCCTTTGGGGGTTCAGGGGCCAACGTCCTGACTTTC. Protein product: CSVSFGGSGANVLTF.

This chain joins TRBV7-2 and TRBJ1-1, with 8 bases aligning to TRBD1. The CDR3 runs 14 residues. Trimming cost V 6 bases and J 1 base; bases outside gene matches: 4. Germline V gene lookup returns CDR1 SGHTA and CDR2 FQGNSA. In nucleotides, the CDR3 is TGTGCCAGCAGGCCAGGGGGCTCGAACACTGAAGCTTTCTTT. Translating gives CASRPGGSNTEAFF.

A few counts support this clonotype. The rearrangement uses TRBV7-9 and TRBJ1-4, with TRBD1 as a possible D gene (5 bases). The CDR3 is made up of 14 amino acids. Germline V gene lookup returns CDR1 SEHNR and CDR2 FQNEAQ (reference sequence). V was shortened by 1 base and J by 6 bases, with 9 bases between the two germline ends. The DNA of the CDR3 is TGTGCCAGCAGCTTAGACCAGGGTGATGAAAAACTGTTTTTT. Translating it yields CASSLDQGDEKLFF.

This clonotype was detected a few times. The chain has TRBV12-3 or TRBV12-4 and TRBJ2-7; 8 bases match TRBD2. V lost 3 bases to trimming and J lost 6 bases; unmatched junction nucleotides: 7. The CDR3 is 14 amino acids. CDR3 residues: CASSFGGGPPEQYF. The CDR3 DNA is TGTGCCAGCAGTTTCGGGGGGGGGCCTCCCGAGCAGTACTTC.

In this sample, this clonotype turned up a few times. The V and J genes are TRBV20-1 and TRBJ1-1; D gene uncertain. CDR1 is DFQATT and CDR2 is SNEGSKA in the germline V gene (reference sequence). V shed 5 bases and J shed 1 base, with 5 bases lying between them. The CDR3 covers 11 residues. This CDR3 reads CSAQENTEAFF. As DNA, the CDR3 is TGCAGTGCTCAGGAGAACACTGAAGCTTTCTTT.

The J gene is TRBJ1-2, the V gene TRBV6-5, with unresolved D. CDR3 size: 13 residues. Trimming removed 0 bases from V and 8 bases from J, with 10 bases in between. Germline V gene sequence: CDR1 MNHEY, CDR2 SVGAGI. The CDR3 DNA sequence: TGTGCCAGCAGTTACTCGAAGGGAAACGGCTACACCTTC. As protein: CASSYSKGNGYTF.

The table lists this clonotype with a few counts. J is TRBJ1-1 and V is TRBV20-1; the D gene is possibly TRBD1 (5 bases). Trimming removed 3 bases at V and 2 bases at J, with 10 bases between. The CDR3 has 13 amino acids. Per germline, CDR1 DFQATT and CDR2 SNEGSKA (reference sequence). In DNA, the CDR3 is TGCAGTGCTAGGGGGGTCCTAAACACTGAAGCTTTCTTT. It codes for CSARGVLNTEAFF.

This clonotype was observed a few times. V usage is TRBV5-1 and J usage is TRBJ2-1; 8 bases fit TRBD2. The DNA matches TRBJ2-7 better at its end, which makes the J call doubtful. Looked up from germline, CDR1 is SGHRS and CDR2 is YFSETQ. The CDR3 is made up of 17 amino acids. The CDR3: CASSLGPLRGEYNEQYF. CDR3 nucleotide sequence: TGCGCCAGCAGCTTGGGGCCCTTGCGGGGGGAATACAATGAGCAGTACTTC.

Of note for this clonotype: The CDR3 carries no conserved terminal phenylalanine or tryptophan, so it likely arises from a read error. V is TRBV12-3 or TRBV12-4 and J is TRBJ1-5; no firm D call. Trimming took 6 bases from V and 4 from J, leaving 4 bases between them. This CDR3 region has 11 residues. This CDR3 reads CASSLNQPQHC. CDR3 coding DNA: TGTGCCAGCAGCCTGAATCAGCCCCAGCATTGT.

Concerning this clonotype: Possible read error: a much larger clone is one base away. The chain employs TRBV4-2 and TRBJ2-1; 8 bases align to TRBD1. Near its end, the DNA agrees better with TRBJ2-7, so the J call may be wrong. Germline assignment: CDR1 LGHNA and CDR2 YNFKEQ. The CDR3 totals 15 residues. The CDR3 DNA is TGTGCCAGCAGCCAAGACCAGGGGGCAAACAATGAGCAGTACTTC. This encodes CASSQDQGANNEQYF.

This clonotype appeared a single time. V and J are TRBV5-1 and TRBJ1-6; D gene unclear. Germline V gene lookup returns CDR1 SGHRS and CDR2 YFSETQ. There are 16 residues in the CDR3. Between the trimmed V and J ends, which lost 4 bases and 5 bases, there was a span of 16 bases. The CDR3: CASSTNPNQDNSPLHF. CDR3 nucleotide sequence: TGCGCCAGCAGCACCAACCCAAACCAGGATAATTCACCCCTCCACTTT.

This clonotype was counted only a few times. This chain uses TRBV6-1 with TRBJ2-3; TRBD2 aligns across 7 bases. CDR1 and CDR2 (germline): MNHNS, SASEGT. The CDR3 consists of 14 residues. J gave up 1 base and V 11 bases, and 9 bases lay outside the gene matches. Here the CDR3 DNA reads TGTGCCGGATGGGGGGGGGTTCGCACAGATACGCAGTATTTT. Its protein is CAGWGGVRTDTQYF.

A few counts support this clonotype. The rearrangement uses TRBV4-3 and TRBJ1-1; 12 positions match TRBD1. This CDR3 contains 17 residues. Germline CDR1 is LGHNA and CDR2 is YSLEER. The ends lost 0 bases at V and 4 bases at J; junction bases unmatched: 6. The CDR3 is CASSQESGQGARTEAFF. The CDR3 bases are TGCGCCAGCAGCCAAGAGTCGGGACAGGGGGCGCGCACTGAAGCTTTCTTT.

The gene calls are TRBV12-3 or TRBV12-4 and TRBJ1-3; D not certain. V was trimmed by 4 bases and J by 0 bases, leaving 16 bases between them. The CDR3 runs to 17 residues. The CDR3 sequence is CASSSGLPKGSGNTIYF. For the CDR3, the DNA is TGTGCCAGCAGTTCGGGTTTACCTAAAGGCTCTGGAAACACCATATATTTT.